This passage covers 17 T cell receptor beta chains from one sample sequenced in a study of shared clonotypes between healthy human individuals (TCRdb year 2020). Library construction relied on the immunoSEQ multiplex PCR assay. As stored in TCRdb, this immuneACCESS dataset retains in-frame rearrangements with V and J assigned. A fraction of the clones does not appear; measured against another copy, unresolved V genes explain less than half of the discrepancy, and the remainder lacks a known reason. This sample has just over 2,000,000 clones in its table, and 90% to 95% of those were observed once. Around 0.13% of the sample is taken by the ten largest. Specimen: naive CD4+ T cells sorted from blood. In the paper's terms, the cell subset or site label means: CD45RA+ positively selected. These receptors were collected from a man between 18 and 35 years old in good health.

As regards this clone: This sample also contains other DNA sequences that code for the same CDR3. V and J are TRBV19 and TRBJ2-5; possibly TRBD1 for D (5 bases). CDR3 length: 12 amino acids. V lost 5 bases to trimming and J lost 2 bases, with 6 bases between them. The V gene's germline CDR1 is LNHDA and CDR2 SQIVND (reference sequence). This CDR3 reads CASSRQQETQYF. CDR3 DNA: TGTGCCAGTAGTCGACAGCAAGAGACCCAGTACTTC.

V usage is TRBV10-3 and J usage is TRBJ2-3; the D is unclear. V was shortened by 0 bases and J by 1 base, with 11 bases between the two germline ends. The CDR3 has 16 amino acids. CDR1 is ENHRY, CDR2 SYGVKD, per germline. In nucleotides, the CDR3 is TGTGCCATCAGTGAGTCGACCATAAAGGGCACAGATACGCAGTATTTT. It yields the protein CAISESTIKGTDTQYF.

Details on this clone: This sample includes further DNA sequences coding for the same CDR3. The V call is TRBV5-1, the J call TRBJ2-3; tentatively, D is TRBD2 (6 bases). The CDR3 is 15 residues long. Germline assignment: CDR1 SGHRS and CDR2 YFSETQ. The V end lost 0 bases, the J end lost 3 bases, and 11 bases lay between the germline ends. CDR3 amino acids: CASSLVGGGTDTQYF. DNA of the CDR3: TGCGCCAGCAGCTTGGTCGGGGGAGGAACAGATACGCAGTATTTT.

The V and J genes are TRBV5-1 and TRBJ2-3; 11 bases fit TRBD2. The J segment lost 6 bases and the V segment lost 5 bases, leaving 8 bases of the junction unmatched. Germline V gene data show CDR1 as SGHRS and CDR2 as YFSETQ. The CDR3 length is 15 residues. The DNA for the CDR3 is TGCGCCAGCAGGCGACTAGCGGGGAGTTCGGATACGCAGTATTTT. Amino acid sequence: CASRRLAGSSDTQYF.

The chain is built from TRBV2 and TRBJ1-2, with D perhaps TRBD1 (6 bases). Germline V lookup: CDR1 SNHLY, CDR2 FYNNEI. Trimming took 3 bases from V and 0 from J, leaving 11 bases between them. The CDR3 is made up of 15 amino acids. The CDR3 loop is CASSEAGTSNYGYTF. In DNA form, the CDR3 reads TGTGCCAGCAGTGAGGCAGGGACATCTAACTATGGCTACACCTTC.

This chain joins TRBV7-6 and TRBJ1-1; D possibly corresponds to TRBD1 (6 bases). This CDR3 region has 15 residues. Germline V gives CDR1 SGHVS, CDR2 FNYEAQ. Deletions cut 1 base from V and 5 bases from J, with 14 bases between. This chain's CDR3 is CASSLGPGQRTEAFF. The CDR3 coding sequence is TGTGCCAGCAGCTTAGGGCCCGGACAGCGGACTGAAGCTTTCTTT.

CDR3 region: CASSLSRGLPERDTQYF. The CDR3 DNA reads TGTGCCAGCAGTTTATCGCGCGGGTTGCCTGAGCGGGATACGCAGTATTTT. The chain links TRBV27 to TRBJ2-3, with D possibly being TRBD2 (5 bases). Germline loops: CDR1 MNHEY, CDR2 SMNVEV (reference sequence). V shed 0 bases and J shed 6 bases, with 19 bases lying between them. The CDR3 runs to 17 residues.

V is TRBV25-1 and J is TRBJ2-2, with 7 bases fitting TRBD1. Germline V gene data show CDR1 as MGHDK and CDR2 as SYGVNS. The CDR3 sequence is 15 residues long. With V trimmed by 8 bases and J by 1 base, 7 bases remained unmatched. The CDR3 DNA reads TGTGCCAGCTCTAAGACAGGGCGGAACACCGGGGAGCTGTTTTTT. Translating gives CASSKTGRNTGELFF.

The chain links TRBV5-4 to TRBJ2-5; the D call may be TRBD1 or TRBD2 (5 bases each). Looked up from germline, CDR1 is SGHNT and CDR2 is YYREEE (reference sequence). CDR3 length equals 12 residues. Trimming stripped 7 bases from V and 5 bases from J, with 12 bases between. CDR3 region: CASGAGLETQYF. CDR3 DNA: TGTGCCAGCGGGGCGGGCCTTGAGACCCAGTACTTC.

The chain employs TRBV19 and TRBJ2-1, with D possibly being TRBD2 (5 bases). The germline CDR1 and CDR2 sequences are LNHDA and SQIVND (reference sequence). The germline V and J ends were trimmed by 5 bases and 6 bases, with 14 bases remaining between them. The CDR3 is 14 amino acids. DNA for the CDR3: TGTGCCAGTAGTCCCCGCGGGCCCTTCAATGAGCAGTTCTTC. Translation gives CASSPRGPFNEQFF.

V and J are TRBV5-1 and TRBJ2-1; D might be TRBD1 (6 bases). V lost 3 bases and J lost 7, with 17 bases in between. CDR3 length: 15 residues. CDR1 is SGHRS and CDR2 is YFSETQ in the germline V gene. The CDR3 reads CASSSTPGQLNEQFF. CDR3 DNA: TGCGCCAGCAGCTCAACACCGGGACAATTGAATGAGCAGTTCTTC.

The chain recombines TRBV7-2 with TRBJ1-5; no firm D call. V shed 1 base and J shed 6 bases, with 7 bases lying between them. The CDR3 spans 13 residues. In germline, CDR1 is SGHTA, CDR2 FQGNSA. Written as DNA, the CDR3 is TGTGCCAGCAGCTTAGTGGTGGTTCAGCCCCAGCATTTT. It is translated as CASSLVVVQPQHF. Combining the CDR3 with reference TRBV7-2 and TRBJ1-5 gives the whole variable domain GAGVSQSPSNKVTEKGKDVELRCDPISGHTALYWYRQSLGQGLEFLIYFQGNSAPDKSGLPSDRFSAERTGGSVSTLTIQRTQQEDSAVYLCASSLVVVQPQHFGDGTRLSIL.

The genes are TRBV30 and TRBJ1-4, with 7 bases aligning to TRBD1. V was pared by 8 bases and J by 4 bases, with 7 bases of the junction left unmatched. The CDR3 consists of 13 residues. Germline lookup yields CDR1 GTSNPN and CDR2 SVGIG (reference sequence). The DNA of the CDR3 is TGTGCCCGCCGGGACAGCTTTAATGAAAAACTGTTTTTT. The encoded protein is CARRDSFNEKLFF.

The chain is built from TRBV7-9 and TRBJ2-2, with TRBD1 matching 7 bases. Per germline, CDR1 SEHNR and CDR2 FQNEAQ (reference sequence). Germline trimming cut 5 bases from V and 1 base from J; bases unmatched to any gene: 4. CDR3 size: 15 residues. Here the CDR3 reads CASSPGTENTGELFF. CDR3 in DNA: TGTGCCAGCAGCCCAGGGACAGAGAACACCGGGGAGCTGTTTTTT.

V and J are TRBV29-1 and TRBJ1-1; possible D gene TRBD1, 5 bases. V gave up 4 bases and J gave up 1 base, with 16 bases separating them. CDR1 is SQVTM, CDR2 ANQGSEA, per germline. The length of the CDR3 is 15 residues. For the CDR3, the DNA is TGCAGCGTTGGGGATGGGGGACTGAGGAACACTGAAGCTTTCTTT. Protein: CSVGDGGLRNTEAFF.

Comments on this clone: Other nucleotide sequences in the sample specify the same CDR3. CDR3: CASSLALTGANVLTF. DNA for the CDR3: TGCGCCAGCAGCTTGGCCTTAACTGGGGCCAACGTCCTGACTTTC. The chain is built from TRBV5-1 and TRBJ2-6; no firm D call. Per germline, CDR1 SGHRS and CDR2 YFSETQ. This CDR3 comprises 15 residues. V was clipped by 0 bases and J by 2 bases, with 6 bases between them.

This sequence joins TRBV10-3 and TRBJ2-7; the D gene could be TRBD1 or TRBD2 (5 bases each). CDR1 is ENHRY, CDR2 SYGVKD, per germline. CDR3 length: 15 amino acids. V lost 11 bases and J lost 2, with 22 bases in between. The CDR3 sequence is CAATPYRDGAYEQYF. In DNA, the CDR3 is TGTGCCGCAACGCCGTATAGGGACGGCGCCTACGAGCAGTACTTC.